Given below is one TCR beta chain in context. This CDR3 contains 16 residues. Germline CDR1 reads SGHAT; CDR2 reads FQNNGV. The J segment lost 0 bases and the V segment lost 5 bases, leaving 6 bases of the junction unmatched. The data stem from a study of blood T cell repertoires in COVID-19. The data were produced by immunoSEQ multiplex PCR, yet TCRdb's version contains in-frame clones alone and is incomplete. The sample shows 200,000 or so clones, approximately 84% of them seen only once. This chain uses TRBV11-2 with TRBJ2-3; 9 bases line up with TRBD2. The clonotype comes from a human donor with acute or convalescent COVID-19. The donor label of this sample is uncertain. Sequencing was done on a sample of peripheral blood. The CDR3 spells CASSLLAGASTDTQYF. The CDR3 nucleotides read TGTGCCAGCAGCCTACTAGCGGGCGCTAGCACAGATACGCAGTATTTT.